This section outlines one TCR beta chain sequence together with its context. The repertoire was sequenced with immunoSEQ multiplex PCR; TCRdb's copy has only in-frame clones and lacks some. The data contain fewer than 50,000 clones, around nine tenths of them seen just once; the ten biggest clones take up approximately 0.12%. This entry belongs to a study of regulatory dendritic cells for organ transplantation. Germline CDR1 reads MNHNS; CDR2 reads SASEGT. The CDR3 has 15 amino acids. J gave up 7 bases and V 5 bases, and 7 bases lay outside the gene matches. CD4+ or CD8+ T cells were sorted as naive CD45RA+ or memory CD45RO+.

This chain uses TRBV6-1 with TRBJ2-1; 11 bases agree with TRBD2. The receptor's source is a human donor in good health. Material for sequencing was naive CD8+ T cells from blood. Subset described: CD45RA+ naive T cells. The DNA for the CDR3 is TGTGCCAGCAGTCACCTAGCGGGAGGAATGAATGAGCAGTTCTTC. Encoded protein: CASSHLAGGMNEQFF.